Detailed here is one T cell receptor beta chain. V lost 3 bases and J 4 bases, leaving 7 bases between the germline ends. From germline, CDR1 is MDHEN and CDR2 SYDVKM. The CDR3 has 13 residues. This sample was taken from a study of blood T cell repertoires in COVID-19. About the study: T cells, B-cell-depleted T cells, or PBMCs provided the cDNA or gDNA that served as material.

Produced via immunoSEQ multiplex PCR; TCRdb's table is partial and in-frame only. The sample records approximately 31,000 clones, 91% being singletons. This chain uses TRBV28 with TRBJ1-5, with no clear D. The clonotype comes from a man in his 60s with acute or convalescent COVID-19. Material: peripheral blood. CDR3 region: CASSLFLNQPQHF. CDR3 nucleotides: TGTGCCAGCAGTTTGTTCCTTAATCAGCCCCAGCATTTT.